The TCR beta chain described here comes from a study of CD4 and CD8 cells across lung adenocarcinoma regions. The patients had localized lung adenocarcinoma, a non-small cell subtype. TCRdb re-derived calls from the PCR reads in MiXCR, one entry per CDR3 protein. The table lists 20,000 to 25,000 distinct CDR3 sequences, around half of them singletons, with 25% to 30% in the top ten. Per germline, CDR1 MNHNS and CDR2 SASEGT. This CDR3 region has 15 residues. V was pared by 3 bases and J by 1 base, with 12 bases between. The sequenced sample consisted of CD8+ T cells from the center of a lung tumor. This chain joins TRBV6-1 and TRBJ2-5; D unclear. The origin of this receptor is a female donor with lung adenocarcinoma. The CD4 and CD8 labels of this study may be unreliable. In DNA form, the CDR3 reads TGTGCCAGCAGTGAGCACGGATTCCCCCAAGAGACCCAGTACTTC. Its protein product is CASSEHGFPQETQYF.